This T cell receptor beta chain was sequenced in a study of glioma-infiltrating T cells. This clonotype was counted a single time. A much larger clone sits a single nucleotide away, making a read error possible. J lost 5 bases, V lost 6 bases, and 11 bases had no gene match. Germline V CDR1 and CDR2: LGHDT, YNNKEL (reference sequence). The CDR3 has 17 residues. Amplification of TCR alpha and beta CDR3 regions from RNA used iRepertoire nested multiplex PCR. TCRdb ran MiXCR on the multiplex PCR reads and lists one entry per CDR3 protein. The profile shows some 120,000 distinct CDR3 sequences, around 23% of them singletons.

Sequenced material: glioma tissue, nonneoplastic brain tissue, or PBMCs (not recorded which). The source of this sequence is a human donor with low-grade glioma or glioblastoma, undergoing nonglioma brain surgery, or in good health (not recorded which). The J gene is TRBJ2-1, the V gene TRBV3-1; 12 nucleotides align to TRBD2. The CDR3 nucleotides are TGTGCCAGCAGGCCTCTGACTAGCGGGAGTGGAGACAATGAGCAGTTCTTC. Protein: CASRPLTSGSGDNEQFF.